The following is a TCR beta chain sequence with its context. Primers included in the PCR were 60 Vbeta and 13 Jbeta primers. TCRdb keeps only in-frame clones here, not all; method: immunoSEQ multiplex PCR. The table lists approximately 97,000 clones, 81% of them singletons. The data stem from a study of cytomegalovirus exposure and HLA in healthy donors. The CDR3 totals 14 residues. V was pared by 0 bases and J by 0 bases, with 5 bases between. CDR1 is ENHRY and CDR2 is SYGVKD in the germline V gene. The genes are TRBV10-3 and TRBJ1-1; D call uncertain. This sequence was found in a man between 35 and 55 years old in good health and CMV-seropositive. The sequenced material came from PBMCs. The CDR3 is CAISESGLNTEAFF. The CDR3 nucleotides are TGTGCCATCAGTGAGTCCGGTTTGAACACTGAAGCTTTCTTT.